This TCR beta chain came from a study of control samples from healthy donors and cancer patients. Trimming shortened V by 4 bases and J by 0 bases, and 7 bases separated the two germline ends. The CDR3 totals 14 residues. Germline V gene sequence: CDR1 LGHDT, CDR2 YNNKEL (reference sequence). TCRdb keeps only in-frame clones here, not all; method: immunoSEQ multiplex PCR. The sample records under 150,000 clones, under 90% being singletons. V is TRBV3-1 (or the pseudogene TRBV3-2) and J is TRBJ1-3; D remains unclear. The source is a man over 45 with head and neck cancer. Sequencing used PBMCs. In DNA, the CDR3 is TGTGCCAGCAGCCCCCAGAACTCTGGAAACACCATATATTTT. Translated: CASSPQNSGNTIYF.